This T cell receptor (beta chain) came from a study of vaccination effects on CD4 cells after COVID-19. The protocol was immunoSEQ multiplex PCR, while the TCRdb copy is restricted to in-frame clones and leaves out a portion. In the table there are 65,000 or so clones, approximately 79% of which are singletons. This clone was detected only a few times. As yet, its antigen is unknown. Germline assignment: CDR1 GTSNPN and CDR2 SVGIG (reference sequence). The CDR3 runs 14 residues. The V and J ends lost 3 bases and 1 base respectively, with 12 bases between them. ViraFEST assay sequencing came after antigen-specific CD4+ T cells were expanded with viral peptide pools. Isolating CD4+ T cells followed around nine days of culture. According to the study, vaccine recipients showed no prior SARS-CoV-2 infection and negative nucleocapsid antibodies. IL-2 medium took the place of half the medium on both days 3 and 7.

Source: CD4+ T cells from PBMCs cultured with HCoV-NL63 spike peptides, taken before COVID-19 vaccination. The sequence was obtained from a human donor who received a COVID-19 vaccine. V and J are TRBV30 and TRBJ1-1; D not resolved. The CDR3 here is CAWRPRRANTEAFF. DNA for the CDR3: TGTGCCTGGAGGCCCCGGAGAGCGAACACTGAAGCTTTCTTT.